These T cell receptor beta chains were read from a single sample in a study of cytomegalovirus exposure and HLA in healthy donors. TCRdb keeps only in-frame clones here, not all; method: immunoSEQ multiplex PCR. The data show 150,000 to 200,000 clones, 80% to 90% seen once. The sequenced material came from PBMCs. The receptors were sampled from a man between 18 and 29 years old in good health and CMV-seropositive. The CDR3 runs from the conserved cysteine through the conserved F or W. A D gene is named only where the DNA matches it firmly. Clone size is not always given. Where it is, it says once, few, many or a class for expanded clones.

>TRBV27|TRBJ2-3|TRBD2|NA
CASSPREDLSTDTQYF
TGTGCCAGCAGTCCCCGGGAGGATCTAAGCACAGATACGCAGTATTTT
>TRBV27|TRBJ2-3|NA|NA
CASSLRRSTDTQYF
TGTGCCAGCAGTTTACGGAGAAGCACAGATACGCAGTATTTT
>TRBV27|TRBJ1-2|TRBD1|NA
CASSFLGQGAYGYTF
TGTGCCAGCAGTTTCTTGGGACAGGGGGCATACGGCTACACCTTC
>TRBV6-5|TRBJ1-2|NA|NA
CASSYGGSLNYGYTF
TGTGCCAGCAGTTACGGGGGGAGTTTAAACTATGGCTACACCTTC
>TRBV5-4|TRBJ1-5|TRBD1|NA
CASSFGTGINQPQHF
TGTGCCAGCAGCTTCGGGACAGGCATTAATCAGCCCCAGCATTTT
>TRBV19|TRBJ1-1|NA|NA
CASSISGVNTEAFF
TGTGCCAGTAGTATTTCGGGGGTGAACACTGAAGCTTTCTTT
>TRBV10-3|TRBJ1-2|TRBD1|NA
CATQTGGPWNGYTF
TGTGCCACCCAGACAGGGGGCCCATGGAATGGCTACACCTTC
>TRBV19|TRBJ1-5|NA|NA
CASSTAGNNQPQHF
TGTGCCAGTAGTACCGCAGGGAACAATCAGCCCCAGCATTTT
>TRBV19|TRBJ1-1|NA|NA
CASNRFLGGGGTEAFF
TGTGCCAGTAATCGTTTTTTGGGGGGCGGGGGCACTGAAGCTTTCTTT
>TRBV7-3|TRBJ2-2|NA|NA
CASSRDYTGELFF
TGTGCCAGCAGCCGCGACTACACCGGGGAGCTGTTTTTT
>TRBV9|TRBJ1-2|TRBD1|NA
CASSGDRVLNYGYTF
TGTGCCAGCAGCGGGGACAGGGTGCTTAACTATGGCTACACCTTC
>TRBV11-2|TRBJ2-7|NA|once
CASSLSGGEISYEQYF
TGTGCCAGCAGCTTATCTGGCGGGGAGATCTCCTACGAGCAGTACTTC
>TRBV2|TRBJ2-1|TRBD1|NA
CASSADRGTYNEQFF
TGTGCCAGCAGTGCCGACAGGGGGACCTACAATGAGCAGTTCTTC
>TRBV10-3|TRBJ2-1|NA|NA
CAIRTGGGYEQFF
TGTGCCATCAGGACAGGCGGGGGCTATGAGCAGTTCTTC
>TRBV21-1|TRBJ2-5|NA|NA
CASSKRQETQYF
TGTGCCAGCAGCAAACGTCAAGAGACCCAGTACTTC
>TRBV6-5|TRBJ1-3|NA|NA
CASSNSPDTIYF
TGTGCCAGCAGTAACAGCCCGGACACCATATATTTT
>TRBV6-1|TRBJ1-5|NA|NA
CASQESGSNQPQHF
TGTGCCAGCCAGGAATCGGGGAGCAATCAGCCCCAGCATTTT
>TRBV5-6|TRBJ1-1|NA|NA
CASSLLSGGAYTEAFF
TGTGCCAGCAGCTTGTTGTCTGGGGGGGCTTACACTGAAGCTTTCTTT
>TRBV7-2|TRBJ2-1|TRBD2|NA
CASSSERGLNEQFF
TGTGCCAGCAGCTCGGAGCGGGGCTTGAATGAGCAGTTCTTC
>TRBV7-2|TRBJ2-7|TRBD2|NA
CASSLRLANYEQYF
TGTGCCAGCAGCTTGCGACTAGCGAACTACGAGCAGTACTTC
>TRBV30|TRBJ1-1|NA|NA
CAWSRETATTEAFF
TGTGCCTGGAGTAGAGAGACAGCTACGACTGAAGCTTTCTTT
>TRBV7-8|TRBJ1-5|NA|NA
CASSLGRLYSNQPQHF
TGTGCCAGCAGCTTAGGCAGACTGTATAGCAATCAGCCCCAGCATTTT
>TRBV18|TRBJ1-5|NA|NA
CASSRNGNQPQHF
TGTGCCAGCTCACGAAACGGTAATCAGCCCCAGCATTTT
>TRBV5-6|TRBJ1-2|NA|NA
CASSLQGGYTF
TGTGCCAGCAGCTTGCAGGGTGGCTACACCTTC
>TRBV29-1|TRBJ2-3|NA|NA
CSGEKDRGNTQYF
TGCAGCGGGGAGAAGGACAGAGGGAATACGCAGTATTTT
>TRBV4-3|TRBJ1-2|TRBD1|NA
CASSQGVRQGAGGYGYTF
TGCGCCAGCAGCCAAGGAGTGCGACAGGGGGCGGGGGGCTATGGCTACACCTTC
>TRBV28|TRBJ1-6|TRBD1|NA
CASSLLRTGINSPLHF
TGTGCCAGCAGTCTACTACGGACAGGGATTAATTCACCCCTCCACTTT
>TRBV9|TRBJ1-6|NA|NA
CASNPGEDNSPLHF
TGTGCCAGCAACCCCGGCGAGGATAATTCACCCCTCCACTTT
>TRBV7-9|TRBJ2-3|NA|NA
CASSLAGGGGGDTQYF
TGTGCCAGCAGCTTAGCAGGCGGAGGGGGGGGAGATACGCAGTATTTT